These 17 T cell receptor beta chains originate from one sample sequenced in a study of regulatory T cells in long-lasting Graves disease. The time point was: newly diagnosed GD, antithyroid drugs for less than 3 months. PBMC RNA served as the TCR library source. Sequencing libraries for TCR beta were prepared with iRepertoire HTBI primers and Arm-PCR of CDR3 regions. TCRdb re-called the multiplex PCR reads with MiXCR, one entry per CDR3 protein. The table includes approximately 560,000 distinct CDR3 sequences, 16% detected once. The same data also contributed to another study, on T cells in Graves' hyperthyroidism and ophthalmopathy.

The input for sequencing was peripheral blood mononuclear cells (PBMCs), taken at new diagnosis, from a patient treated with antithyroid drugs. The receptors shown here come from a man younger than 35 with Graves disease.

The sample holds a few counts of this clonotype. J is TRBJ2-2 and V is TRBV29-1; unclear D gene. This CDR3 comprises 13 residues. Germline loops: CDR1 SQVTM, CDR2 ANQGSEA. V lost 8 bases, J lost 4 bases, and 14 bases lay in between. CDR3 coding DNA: TGCAGCATCTCGGGCCGGTCCACCGGGGAGCTGTTTTTT. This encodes CSISGRSTGELFF.

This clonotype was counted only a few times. CDR3 residues: CASRRQGGDSPLHF. The CDR3 DNA reads TGTGCCAGCAGGCGACAGGGTGGGGATTCACCCCTCCACTTT. The V call is TRBV28, the J call TRBJ1-6, with 7 bases lining up with TRBD1. The V and J ends lost 6 bases and 8 bases, in that order; junction bases with no gene match: 7. The germline V gene has CDR1 MDHEN and CDR2 SYDVKM. The CDR3 has 14 amino acids.

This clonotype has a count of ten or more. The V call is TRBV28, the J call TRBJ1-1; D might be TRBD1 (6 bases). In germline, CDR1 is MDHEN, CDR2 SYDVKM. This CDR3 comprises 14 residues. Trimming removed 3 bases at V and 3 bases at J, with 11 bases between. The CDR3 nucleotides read TGTGCCAGCAGTTTGTGGGGGCGGGACACTGAAGCTTTCTTT. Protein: CASSLWGRDTEAFF. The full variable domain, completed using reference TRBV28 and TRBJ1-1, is DVKVTQSSRYLVKRTGEKVFLECVQDMDHENMFWYRQDPGLGLRLIYFSYDVKMKEKGDIPEGYSVSREKKERFSLILESASTNQTSMYLCASSLWGRDTEAFFGQGTRLTVV.

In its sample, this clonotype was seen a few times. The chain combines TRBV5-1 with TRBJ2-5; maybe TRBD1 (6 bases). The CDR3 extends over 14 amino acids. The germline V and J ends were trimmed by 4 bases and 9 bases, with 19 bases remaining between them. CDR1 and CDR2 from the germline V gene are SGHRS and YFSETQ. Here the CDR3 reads CASSPRDTNEAQYF. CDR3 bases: TGCGCCAGCAGCCCCCGGGACACGAATGAAGCCCAGTACTTC.

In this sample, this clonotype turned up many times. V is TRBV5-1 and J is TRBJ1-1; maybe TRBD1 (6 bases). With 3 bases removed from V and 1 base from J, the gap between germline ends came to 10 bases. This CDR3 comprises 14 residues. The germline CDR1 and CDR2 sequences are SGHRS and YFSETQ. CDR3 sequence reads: CASSYTGANTEAFF. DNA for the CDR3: TGCGCCAGCAGCTATACGGGGGCGAACACTGAAGCTTTCTTT.

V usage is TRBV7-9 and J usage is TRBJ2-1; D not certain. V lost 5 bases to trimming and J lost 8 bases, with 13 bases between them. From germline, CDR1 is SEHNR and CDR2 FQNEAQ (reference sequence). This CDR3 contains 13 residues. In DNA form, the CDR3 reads TGTGCCAGCAGCACCCGACTCCCCGATGAGCAGTTCTTC. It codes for CASSTRLPDEQFF.

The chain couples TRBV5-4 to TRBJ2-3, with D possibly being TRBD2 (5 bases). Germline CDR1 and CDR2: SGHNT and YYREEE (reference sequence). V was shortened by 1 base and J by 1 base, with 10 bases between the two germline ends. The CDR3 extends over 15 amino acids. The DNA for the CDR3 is TGTGCCAGCAGCTTGTGGGGAGCCCGCACAGATACGCAGTATTTT. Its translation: CASSLWGARTDTQYF.

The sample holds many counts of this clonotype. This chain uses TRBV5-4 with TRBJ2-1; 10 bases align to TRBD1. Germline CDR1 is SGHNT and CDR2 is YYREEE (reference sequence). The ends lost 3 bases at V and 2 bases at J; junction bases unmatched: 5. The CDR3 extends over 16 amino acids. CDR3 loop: CASSSRQGAAYNEQFF. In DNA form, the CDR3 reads TGTGCCAGCAGCTCACGACAGGGGGCCGCCTACAATGAGCAGTTCTTC.

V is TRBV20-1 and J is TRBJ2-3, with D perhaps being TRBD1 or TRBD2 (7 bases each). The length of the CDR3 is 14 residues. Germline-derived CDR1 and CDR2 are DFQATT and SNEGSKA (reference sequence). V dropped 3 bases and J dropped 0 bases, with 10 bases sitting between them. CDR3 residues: CSASRGGSTDTQYF. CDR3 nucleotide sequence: TGCAGTGCTAGCAGGGGGGGAAGCACAGATACGCAGTATTTT.

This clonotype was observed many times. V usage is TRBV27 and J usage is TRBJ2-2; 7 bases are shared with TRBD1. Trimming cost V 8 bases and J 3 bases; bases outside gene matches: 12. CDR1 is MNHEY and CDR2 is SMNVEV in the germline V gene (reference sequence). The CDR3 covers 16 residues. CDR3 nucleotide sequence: TGTGCCAGCGGAGCGTCAGGGACAGTCGACACCGGGGAGCTGTTTTTT. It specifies CASGASGTVDTGELFF.

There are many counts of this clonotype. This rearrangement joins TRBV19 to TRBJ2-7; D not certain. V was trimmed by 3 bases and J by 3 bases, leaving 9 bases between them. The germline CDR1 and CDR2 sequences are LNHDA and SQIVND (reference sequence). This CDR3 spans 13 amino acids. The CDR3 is CASSMGRSYEQYF. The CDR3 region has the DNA TGTGCCAGTAGTATGGGTAGGAGCTACGAGCAGTACTTC.

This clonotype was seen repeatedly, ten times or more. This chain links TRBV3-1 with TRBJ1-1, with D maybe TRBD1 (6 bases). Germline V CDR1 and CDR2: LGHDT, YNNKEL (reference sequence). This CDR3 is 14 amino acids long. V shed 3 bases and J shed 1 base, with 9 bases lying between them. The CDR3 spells CASSHRQENTEAFF. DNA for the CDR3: TGTGCCAGCAGCCATAGACAGGAGAACACTGAAGCTTTCTTT.

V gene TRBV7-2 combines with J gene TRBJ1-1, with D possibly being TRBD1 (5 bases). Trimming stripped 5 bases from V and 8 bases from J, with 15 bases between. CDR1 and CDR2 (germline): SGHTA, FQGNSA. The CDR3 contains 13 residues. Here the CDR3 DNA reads TGTGCCAGCAGCGTTGTAATCCGACAGGAAGCTTTCTTT. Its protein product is CASSVVIRQEAFF.

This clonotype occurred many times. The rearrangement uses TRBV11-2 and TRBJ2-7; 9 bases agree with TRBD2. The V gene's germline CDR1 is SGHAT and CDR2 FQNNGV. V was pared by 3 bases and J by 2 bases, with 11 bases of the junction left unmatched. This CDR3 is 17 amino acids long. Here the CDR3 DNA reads TGTGCCAGCAGCTTCGGGATTACTAGCGGGCTCCCCTACGAGCAGTACTTC. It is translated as CASSFGITSGLPYEQYF.

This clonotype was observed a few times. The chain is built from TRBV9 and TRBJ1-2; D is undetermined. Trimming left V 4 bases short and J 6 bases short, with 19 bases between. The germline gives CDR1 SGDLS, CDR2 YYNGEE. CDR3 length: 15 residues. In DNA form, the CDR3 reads TGTGCCAGCAGCCCTTTCCCGGGGAACCTTGATGGCTACACCTTC. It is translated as CASSPFPGNLDGYTF.

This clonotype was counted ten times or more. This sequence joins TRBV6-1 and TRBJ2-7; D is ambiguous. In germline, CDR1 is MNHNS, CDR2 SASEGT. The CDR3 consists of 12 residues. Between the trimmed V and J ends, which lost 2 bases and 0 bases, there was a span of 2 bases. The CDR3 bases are TGTGCCAGCAGTGAACACTCCTACGAGCAGTACTTC. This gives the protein CASSEHSYEQYF.

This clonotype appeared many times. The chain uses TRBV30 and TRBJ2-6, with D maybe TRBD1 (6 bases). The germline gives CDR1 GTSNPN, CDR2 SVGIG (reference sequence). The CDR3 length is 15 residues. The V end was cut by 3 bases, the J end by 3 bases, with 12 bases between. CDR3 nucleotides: TGTGCCTGGAGAGACACAGGGAATGGGGCCAACGTCCTGACTTTC. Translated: CAWRDTGNGANVLTF.